The clone carrying this T cell receptor beta chain was seen many times. The target antigen is unknown. This sample is part of a study of Graves' ophthalmopathy and Graves' hyperthyroidism. General study results and limits: Thyroid clonotypes that were expanded above 0.001 frequency mostly also appeared in blood. Separation of ophthalmopathy from stable hyperthyroidism was achieved by a 13-signature model, at around 89% sensitivity and under 82% specificity. It was with 65% to 71% sensitivity and around 72% specificity that the model predicted ophthalmopathy progression.

V lost 10 bases, J lost 1 base, and 13 bases lay in between. Germline V lookup: CDR1 MNHEY, CDR2 SVGAGI. The length of the CDR3 is 14 residues. Using RNA transcripts, the TCR beta CDR3 regions were amplified. The first-round RT-PCR employed HTBI primers together with the Qiagen OneStep RT-PCR kit. A multiplex PCR was then performed as the second round. One entry per CDR3 protein results from TCRdb running MiXCR on the multiplex PCR reads. Of approximately 160,000 distinct CDR3 sequences in the sample, approximately 40% were seen once. Sampling approximately 10 ml of fresh peripheral blood provided the PBMCs.

The sequence was obtained from a man aged 30 to 45 with Graves' ophthalmopathy. The source material was peripheral blood. V gene TRBV6-5 combines with J gene TRBJ2-2; possibly TRBD1 or TRBD2 for D (5 bases each). CDR3: CATWDGWNTGELFF. As DNA, the CDR3 is TGTGCCACCTGGGACGGATGGAACACCGGGGAGCTGTTTTTT.